This T cell receptor beta chain was sequenced during a study of OX40 agonist ivuxolimab in advanced cancers. Overall study: Patients received the agonistic anti-OX40 (CD134) antibody ivuxolimab.

Libraries were prepared by immunoSEQ multiplex PCR; TCRdb keeps only in-frame clonotypes and omits some of them. The sample consists of roughly 100,000 clones, roughly 80% of them appearing once. CDR1 and CDR2 (germline): SQVTM, ANQGSEA. There are 14 residues in the CDR3. V lost 3 bases, J lost 4 bases, and 13 bases lay in between. Baseline, cycle 4 day 1, and cycle 7 day 1 were the blood sampling points. The rearrangement uses TRBV29-1 and TRBJ2-1; no firm D call. This specimen was CD4+ or CD8+ T cells sorted from blood, taken in a trial of the OX40 agonist ivuxolimab. The sequence derives from an adult with an advanced solid tumor such as melanoma, head and neck, liver or kidney cancer. The CDR3 region is CSVDVARRYNEQFF. For the CDR3, the DNA is TGCAGCGTTGACGTGGCGAGGCGATACAATGAGCAGTTCTTC.